A single sample is the source of the 4 T cell receptor beta chains below, sequenced in a study of blood T cell repertoires in COVID-19. This table comes from immunoSEQ multiplex PCR, and its TCRdb copy is limited to in-frame clones, with some not included. This sample has 70,000 or so clones, with approximately 85% found just once. The sample consisted of peripheral blood. The receptors come from a woman older than 75 with active or convalescent COVID-19.

The chain is built from TRBV18 and TRBJ1-1; TRBD1 might be the D (5 bases). The V end was cut by 6 bases, the J end by 2 bases, with 13 bases between. Germline V CDR1 and CDR2: KGHSH, LQKENI. CDR3 size: 14 residues. The CDR3 sequence: CASSHGRVNTEAFF. CDR3 DNA sequence: TGTGCCAGCTCCCACGGCAGGGTAAACACTGAAGCTTTCTTT. Looking up the rest from reference TRBV18 and TRBJ1-1 gives the full variable domain: NAGVMQNPRHLVRRRGQEARLRCSPMKGHSHVYWYRQLPEEGLKFMVYLQKENIIDESGMPKERFSAEFPKEGPSILRIQQVVRGDSAAYFCASSHGRVNTEAFFGQGTRLTVV.

This chain links TRBV5-1 with TRBJ2-5, with TRBD1 matching 10 bases. Germline CDR1 SGHRS, CDR2 YFSETQ. V dropped 4 bases and J dropped 3; count of bases not matched to a gene: 6. The CDR3 loop spans 15 amino acids. As DNA, the CDR3 is TGCGCCAGCAGCCTGGCCGGGACAGGGGAAGAGACCCAGTACTTC. Protein sequence: CASSLAGTGEETQYF.

This clone was recorded only once. The CDR3 sequence is CASSLPGANVLTF. The CDR3 DNA reads as TGTGCCAGCAGCCTCCCTGGGGCCAACGTCCTGACTTTC. V is TRBV7-2 and J is TRBJ2-6; no clear D. The CDR3 extends over 13 amino acids. CDR1 and CDR2 (germline): SGHTA, FQGNSA. The V gene lost 5 bases and the J gene lost 2 bases, with 4 bases spanning the gap.

The gene calls are TRBV3-1 (or the pseudogene TRBV3-2) and TRBJ1-6, with D maybe TRBD1 (5 bases). Germline V gene lookup returns CDR1 LGHDT and CDR2 YNNKEL (reference sequence). The CDR3 covers 17 residues. V dropped 3 bases and J dropped 6 bases, with 18 bases sitting between them. For the CDR3, the DNA is TGTGCCAGCAGCCATCCTCCCCCACCGGGGGGTAATTCACCCCTCCACTTT. The encoded protein is CASSHPPPPGGNSPLHF.